The next 9 T cell receptor beta chains were all read from a single sample in a study of neoadjuvant anti-PD-1 for oral cavity cancer. Measured with immunoSEQ multiplex PCR; TCRdb has only the in-frame clones, and not every one. The data hold about 42,000 clones, with about three quarters observed a single time. Time point here: after neoadjuvant nivolumab, at surgical resection. This sample comprised PBMCs, obtained after nivolumab (anti-PD-1) treatment. The receptors shown here come from a person aged 35-79 years with oral cavity squamous cell carcinoma.

The V gene is TRBV2, the J gene TRBJ1-1; D unresolved. V lost 8 bases to trimming and J lost 0 bases, with 10 bases between them. The CDR3 is 13 amino acids. Germline loops: CDR1 SNHLY, CDR2 FYNNEI. The chain's CDR3 is CASQVFMNTEAFF. For the CDR3, the DNA is TGTGCCAGCCAGGTATTCATGAACACTGAAGCTTTCTTT.

V gene TRBV6-6 combines with J gene TRBJ2-7, with D perhaps TRBD2 (6 bases). In germline, CDR1 is MNHNY, CDR2 SVGAGI (reference sequence). Trimming left V 5 bases short and J 0 bases short, with 17 bases between. The CDR3 is 16 amino acids. CDR3 protein: CASSGPPSAPSYEQYF. Written as DNA, the CDR3 is TGTGCCAGCAGTGGACCCCCTAGCGCCCCCTCCTACGAGCAGTACTTC.

This clone has more than one count but fewer than ten. The V call is TRBV5-4, the J call TRBJ1-6; 9 nucleotides line up with TRBD1. The CDR3 loop spans 16 amino acids. Germline V gives CDR1 SGHNT, CDR2 YYREEE (reference sequence). Trimming cost V 4 bases and J 3 bases; bases outside gene matches: 5. The CDR3 region is CASSPTGGNYNSPLHF. The CDR3 bases are TGTGCCAGCAGCCCAACAGGGGGCAACTATAATTCACCCCTCCACTTT.

J is TRBJ2-2 and V is TRBV7-3; D remains ambiguous. The germline V and J ends were trimmed by 2 bases and 4 bases, with 8 bases remaining between them. This CDR3 spans 14 amino acids. The germline V gene encodes CDR1 SGHTA and CDR2 FQGTGA. The CDR3 DNA reads as TGTGCCAGCAGCTTAGTCTTGTCCACCGGGGAGCTGTTTTTT. This encodes CASSLVLSTGELFF.

The rearrangement joins TRBV19 to TRBJ1-5; TRBD1 matches 7 bases. The V and J ends lost 8 bases and 2 bases, in that order; junction bases with no gene match: 6. This CDR3 has 14 amino acids. In germline, CDR1 is LNHDA, CDR2 SQIVND (reference sequence). The CDR3 DNA reads as TGTGCCAGTTCCCGACAGGGAGGCAATCAGCCCCAGCATTTT. Amino acid sequence: CASSRQGGNQPQHF.

This chain links TRBV5-1 with TRBJ1-1; 7 bases are shared with TRBD1. Germline values: CDR1 SGHRS, CDR2 YFSETQ. V lost 0 bases to trimming and J lost 6 bases; unmatched junction nucleotides: 5. The CDR3 consists of 14 residues. This CDR3 reads CASSLAQGGSEAFF. CDR3 DNA: TGCGCCAGCAGCTTGGCCCAGGGGGGATCTGAAGCTTTCTTT.

The genes are TRBV10-1 and TRBJ2-7; 7 positions match TRBD1. J gave up 6 bases and V 4 bases, and 9 bases lay outside the gene matches. The CDR3 runs to 14 residues. Germline V gene sequence: CDR1 WNHNN, CDR2 SYGVQD (reference sequence). CDR3 in DNA: TGCGCCAGCAGTGCCTTGACAGGGATCTCCGAGCAGTACTTC. Protein sequence: CASSALTGISEQYF.

The V call is TRBV5-4, the J call TRBJ2-7; D uncertain. The CDR3 runs 12 residues. V was pared by 0 bases and J by 4 bases, with 5 bases between. CDR1 and CDR2 from the germline V gene are SGHNT and YYREEE (reference sequence). This CDR3 is CASSLDGYEQYF. DNA of the CDR3: TGTGCCAGCAGCTTGGACGGGTACGAGCAGTACTTC.

This clone appeared a single time. The chain carries TRBV5-8 and TRBJ1-2, with no clear D. The CDR3 is 13 amino acids. The germline CDR1 and CDR2 sequences are SGHTS and YDEGEE. Trimming removed 2 bases from V and 4 bases from J, with 9 bases in between. The CDR3 coding sequence is TGTGCCAGCAGCTTTGGCAGGACCTATGGCTACACCTTC. It yields the protein CASSFGRTYGYTF. Looking up the rest from reference TRBV5-8 and TRBJ1-2 gives the full variable domain: EAGVTQSPTHLIKTRGQQATLRCSPISGHTSVYWYQQALGLGLQFLLWYDEGEERNRGNFPPRFSGRQFPNYSSELNVNALELEDSALYLCASSFGRTYGYTFGSGTRLTVV.